This TCR beta chain is drawn from a study of T cell responses to AZD1222 COVID-19 vaccine. The table came from immunoSEQ multiplex PCR; TCRdb's copy has only in-frame clones and leaves some out. The table lists 150,000 to 170,000 clones, approximately 90% of them singletons. There are 12 residues in the CDR3. From germline, CDR1 is SEHNR and CDR2 FQNEAQ (reference sequence). Between the trimmed V and J ends, which lost 8 bases and 5 bases, there was a span of 12 bases. This chain links TRBV7-9 with TRBJ1-2, with D maybe TRBD1 (6 bases). Sequencing used peripheral blood, obtained on day 0 of AZD1222 vaccination. This sequence was found in an adult in good health. CDR3 protein: CASGQSLYGYTF. DNA of the CDR3: TGTGCCAGCGGACAGTCCCTATATGGCTACACCTTC.